The 31 T cell receptor beta chains reported below all come from one sample, sequenced in a study of metastatic and nonmetastatic thyroid tumors. Thyroid surgery took place with no prior treatment in any patient. TCRdb re-called the PCR reads via MiXCR. The sample includes approximately 24,000 clones, more than 20% of them seen just once. The specimen sequenced was blood. These receptors all come from a male donor with papillary thyroid cancer or a benign thyroid nodule (not recorded which). Some clones in this sample may be carry-over from other donors' samples.

This clone was detected ten times or more. The chain has TRBV12-3 or TRBV12-4 and TRBJ2-3; D is unclear. With 7 bases removed from V and 2 bases from J, the gap between germline ends came to 16 bases. The length of the CDR3 is 15 residues. CDR3 coding DNA: TGTGCCAGCACCCCAAGGGCAGTAAACACAGATACGCAGTATTTT. Amino acid sequence: CASTPRAVNTDTQYF.

J is TRBJ2-2 and V is TRBV10-3, with 9 bases identical to TRBD2. The CDR3 totals 13 residues. Unmatched junction bases numbered 5, after V lost 11 bases and J lost 4 bases. Per the germline V gene, CDR1 is ENHRY and CDR2 is SYGVKD. The CDR3, as DNA: TGTGCCCATAGGCGGGAGGGCACCGGGGAGCTGTTTTTT. It is translated as CAHRREGTGELFF.

The J gene is TRBJ2-3, the V gene TRBV6-2 or TRBV6-3; the match to TRBD2 covers 7 bases. Germline loops: CDR1 MNHEY, CDR2 SVGEGT. The CDR3 spans 14 residues. The trim removed 2 bases at V and 2 bases at J, leaving 1 base unmatched. CDR3 residues: CASSYGRATDTQYF. As DNA, the CDR3 is TGTGCCAGCAGTTACGGGAGGGCCACAGATACGCAGTATTTT.

There are many counts of this clone. V usage is TRBV7-2 and J usage is TRBJ1-5, with D unclear. The length of the CDR3 is 18 residues. V shed 3 bases and J shed 2 bases, with 20 bases lying between them. CDR1 and CDR2 from the germline V gene are SGHTA and FQGNSA. The CDR3 DNA reads TGTGCCAGCAGCTTCCACACCGGAGGGAGTCTGGGCAATCAGCCCCAGCATTTT. Its translation is CASSFHTGGSLGNQPQHF. Based on the CDR3 plus reference TRBV7-2 and TRBJ1-5, the full variable domain is GAGVSQSPSNKVTEKGKDVELRCDPISGHTALYWYRQSLGQGLEFLIYFQGNSAPDKSGLPSDRFSAERTGGSVSTLTIQRTQQEDSAVYLCASSFHTGGSLGNQPQHFGDGTRLSIL.

In this sample, this clone turned up a few times. The chain recombines TRBV20-1 with TRBJ2-1; TRBD1 matches 9 bases. The V segment lost 1 base and the J segment 9 bases; nucleotides outside the gene matches: 7. Germline V gene lookup returns CDR1 DFQATT and CDR2 SNEGSKA (reference sequence). This CDR3 contains 14 residues. The DNA of the CDR3 is TGCAGTGCTAGAGGGGGACAGGGCTTGGGTGAGCAGTTCTTC. It yields the protein CSARGGQGLGEQFF.

The chain combines TRBV24-1 with TRBJ2-5; 8 nucleotides align to TRBD2. The CDR3 is 13 amino acids. Trimming removed 7 bases from V and 4 bases from J; junction bases left unmatched: 4. CDR1 KGHDR and CDR2 SFDVKD come from the germline V gene. CDR3 protein: CATSRTSLETQYF. DNA for the CDR3: TGTGCCACCAGCCGGACTAGCCTAGAGACCCAGTACTTC.

This clone showed up many times. The rearrangement uses TRBV18 and TRBJ1-4; TRBD1 matches 8 bases. This CDR3 has 14 residues. The V gene end was trimmed by 5 bases and the J gene end by 7 bases; junction bases not matched to a gene: 6. The germline V gene has CDR1 KGHSH and CDR2 LQKENI. Here the CDR3 reads CASSAQGAGEKLFF. CDR3 nucleotide sequence: TGTGCCAGCTCAGCGCAGGGGGCTGGTGAAAAACTGTTTTTT.

The chain couples TRBV4-1 to TRBJ2-3; D is possibly TRBD2 (5 bases). In germline, CDR1 is MGHRA, CDR2 YSYEKL. The CDR3 length is 15 residues. V gave up 6 bases and J gave up 4 bases, with 17 bases separating them. This CDR3 reads CASRRRGRPPDTQYF. The CDR3 nucleotides are TGCGCCAGCAGGCGTCGAGGGAGACCCCCAGATACGCAGTATTTT.

The table lists this clone with many counts. The chain has TRBV18 and TRBJ2-5; possibly TRBD1 for D (6 bases). The length of the CDR3 is 13 residues. Germline assignment: CDR1 KGHSH and CDR2 LQKENI. V was cut by 2 bases and J by 5 bases, with 9 bases left in between. This CDR3 reads CASSPTGRETQYF. For the CDR3, the DNA is TGTGCCAGCTCACCAACAGGGCGGGAGACCCAGTACTTC.

In this sample, this clone turned up many times. The chain is built from TRBV12-3 or TRBV12-4 and TRBJ2-7, with TRBD1 identical over 9 bases. CDR3 length: 18 amino acids. Losses at the gene ends were 3 bases for V and 2 bases for J; bases not matched to a gene: 14. CDR3 in amino acids: CASSFIPPRTGDPYEQYF. For the CDR3, the DNA is TGTGCCAGCAGTTTTATCCCCCCAAGGACAGGGGACCCCTACGAGCAGTACTTC.

This clone was recorded a few times. V and J are TRBV6-1 and TRBJ1-1, with a possible D match to TRBD1 (5 bases). CDR3 size: 11 residues. Germline V gives CDR1 MNHNS, CDR2 SASEGT. The V and J ends lost 2 bases and 10 bases respectively, with 8 bases between them. CDR3 sequence (DNA): TGTGCCAGCAGTGAACAGGGTGTAGCTTTCTTT. This gives the protein CASSEQGVAFF.

This clone was recorded a few times. The chain links TRBV6-1 to TRBJ2-1; D is possibly TRBD1 (6 bases). V was clipped by 5 bases and J by 5 bases, with 13 bases between them. Germline CDR1 MNHNS, CDR2 SASEGT. The CDR3 contains 14 residues. The CDR3 region is CASSRTVLNNEQFF. The CDR3 nucleotides are TGTGCCAGCAGTCGGACAGTGCTAAACAATGAGCAGTTCTTC.

This clone appeared many times. This same CDR3 is encoded by further DNA sequences in the sample. The CDR3: CASSQPKAHRSQYF. CDR3 sequence (DNA): TGCGCCAGCAGCCAGCCGAAGGCCCATCGGTCGCAGTATTTT. The V and J genes are TRBV4-1 and TRBJ2-3; D gene uncertain. The ends were cut back, 3 bases at V and 10 bases at J, with 17 bases in the middle. Germline CDR1 reads MGHRA; CDR2 reads YSYEKL. This CDR3 is 14 amino acids long.

In the case of this clone: The missing conserved phenylalanine or tryptophan at the end of this CDR3 makes a read error likely. The genes are TRBV19 and TRBJ2-1; D is undetermined. The assigned J gene may be wrong: the sequence end matches TRBJ2-7 better. The V gene's germline CDR1 is LNHDA and CDR2 SQIVND (reference sequence). The CDR3 has 14 residues. The CDR3: CASSIVGSTNEQYL. CDR3 nucleotide sequence: TGTGCCAGTAGTATAGTGGGCAGCACCAATGAGCAGTACTTA.

The table lists this clone with many counts. The chain employs TRBV28 and TRBJ1-5; 7 positions agree with TRBD1. CDR1 and CDR2 (germline): MDHEN, SYDVKM. After removal of 3 bases from V and 7 bases from J, the junction contained 9 bases not matched to a gene. CDR3 length: 15 amino acids. CDR3 DNA sequence: TGTGCCAGCAGTTTGGCCAGGGGGTCGGGGCAGCCCCAGCATTTT. Protein: CASSLARGSGQPQHF.

This chain links TRBV12-3 or TRBV12-4 with TRBJ1-2; the D is unclear. The CDR3 extends over 11 amino acids. V dropped 1 base and J dropped 7 bases, with 4 bases sitting between them. This CDR3 reads CASSLGIGYTF. CDR3 DNA: TGTGCCAGCAGTTTAGGAATTGGCTACACCTTC.

This clone showed up many times. This sequence joins TRBV28 and TRBJ2-1, with D perhaps matching TRBD2 (5 bases). The length of the CDR3 is 14 residues. The germline CDR1 and CDR2 sequences are MDHEN and SYDVKM. Trimming left V 11 bases short and J 4 bases short, with 18 bases between. CDR3 protein: CASFGGGSYNEQFF. CDR3 sequence (DNA): TGTGCCTCCTTCGGAGGAGGTTCGTACAATGAGCAGTTCTTC.

This clone appeared a few times. The chain is built from TRBV5-1 and TRBJ2-1, with TRBD1 identical over 7 bases. V gave up 3 bases and J gave up 11 bases; unmatched junction bases: 11. There are 14 residues in the CDR3. Germline V gene data show CDR1 as SGHRS and CDR2 as YFSETQ. CDR3 in amino acids: CASSYGATGAKQFF. As DNA, the CDR3 is TGCGCCAGCAGCTATGGGGCTACAGGGGCTAAGCAGTTCTTC. Full variable domain (outside the CDR3, taken from reference TRBV5-1 and TRBJ2-1): KAGVTQTPRYLIKTRGQQVTLSCSPISGHRSVSWYQQTPGQGLQFLFEYFSETQRNKGNFPGRFSGRQFSNSRSEMNVSTLELGDSALYLCASSYGATGAKQFFGPGTRLTVL.

This clone was recorded at least ten times. V and J are TRBV5-1 and TRBJ1-4, with 7 positions matching TRBD1. V dropped 0 bases and J dropped 7; count of bases not matched to a gene: 3. The CDR3 contains 14 residues. From germline, CDR1 is SGHRS and CDR2 YFSETQ. The CDR3 nucleotides are TGCGCCAGCAGCTTGGCGGGACAGTTTGAAAAACTGTTTTTT. The encoded protein is CASSLAGQFEKLFF.

This clone was recorded many times. This may be a read error: a much more frequent sequence differs by one nucleotide. The sample contains more than one DNA sequence encoding this CDR3. DNA for the CDR3: TGTGCCAGCAGTGACGGAGAGAGCACTGAGGCTTTCTTT. This gives the protein CASSDGESTEAFF. The chain employs TRBV6-1 and TRBJ1-1, with D unclear. The CDR3 length is 13 residues. Per germline, CDR1 MNHNS and CDR2 SASEGT.

This chain joins TRBV7-3 and TRBJ2-7; 8 nucleotides match TRBD1. The CDR3 has 15 residues. CDR1 is SGHTA and CDR2 is FQGTGA in the germline V gene. J was trimmed by 4 bases and V by 5 bases; bases with no gene match: 10. The CDR3 loop reads CASSLYSGGLYEQYF. The CDR3 DNA follows: TGTGCCAGCAGCCTGTACTCAGGGGGCTTATACGAGCAGTACTTC.

There are a few counts of this clone. V gene TRBV6-2 or TRBV6-3 combines with J gene TRBJ1-1; D perhaps matches TRBD1 (5 bases). Germline V lookup: CDR1 MNHEY, CDR2 SVGEGT. CDR3 size: 11 residues. V lost 6 bases to trimming and J lost 7 bases, with 9 bases between them. The CDR3 coding sequence is TGTGCCAGCAGGGACAAAGGTGAAGCTTTCTTT. Protein sequence: CASRDKGEAFF.

At least ten counts were recorded for this clone. V and J are TRBV10-3 and TRBJ2-5; D is undetermined. In germline, CDR1 is ENHRY, CDR2 SYGVKD. The V end lost 4 bases, the J end lost 4 bases, and 4 bases lay between the germline ends. This CDR3 spans 11 amino acids. The CDR3 is CAISAGETQYF. The CDR3 DNA is TGTGCCATCAGTGCGGGAGAGACCCAGTACTTC.

Relative to its sample, this clone is medium-sized. This chain links TRBV24-1 with TRBJ2-2, with 11 bases fitting TRBD1. The junction had 3 bases not matched to a gene; V was cut back by 7 bases and J by 6 bases. The CDR3 has 14 amino acids. Germline CDR1 is KGHDR and CDR2 is SFDVKD. CDR3 protein: CATRDRGPSGELFF. The DNA for the CDR3 is TGTGCCACCAGGGACAGGGGGCCGTCCGGGGAGCTGTTTTTT.

The rearrangement links TRBV20-1 to TRBJ2-7; 8 nucleotides line up with TRBD1. This CDR3 has 12 residues. V shed 3 bases, J shed 7 bases, and the junction held 5 bases outside the gene matches. CDR1 and CDR2 from the germline V gene are DFQATT and SNEGSKA (reference sequence). In DNA form, the CDR3 reads TGCAGTGCTAGGGACAGGGTAGAGGAGCAGTACTTC. Its protein product is CSARDRVEEQYF.

Worth noting for this clone: This may be a read error, as it is one base from a much larger clone. The chain links TRBV19 to TRBJ2-2; D is unresolved. Per the germline V gene, CDR1 is LNHDA and CDR2 is SQIVND (reference sequence). Trimming shortened V by 7 bases and J by 9 bases, and 12 bases separated the two germline ends. There are 12 residues in the CDR3. The CDR3 spells CASTQRTWELFF. CDR3 sequence (DNA): TGTGCCAGTACGCAGAGGACCTGGGAGCTGTTTTTT. Supplemented by reference TRBV19 and TRBJ2-2, the full variable domain reads DGGITQSPKYLFRKEGQNVTLSCEQNLNHDAMYWYRQDPGQGLRLIYYSQIVNDFQKGDIAEGYSVSREKKESFPLTVTSAQKNPTAFYLCASTQRTWELFFGEGSRLTVL.

The chain carries TRBV6-5 and TRBJ2-1; D might be TRBD2 (5 bases). The germline gives CDR1 MNHEY, CDR2 SVGAGI. Trimming removed 2 bases from V and 7 bases from J, with 15 bases in between. The CDR3 is 15 residues long. The CDR3 nucleotides are TGTGCCAGCAGTTACGGGCGGGTTTTGTCAAATGAGCAGTTCTTC. Amino acid sequence: CASSYGRVLSNEQFF.

In this sample, this clone turned up a few times. V gene TRBV6-1 combines with J gene TRBJ2-7; 10 positions match TRBD2. The CDR3 sequence is 15 residues long. CDR1 is MNHNS and CDR2 is SASEGT in the germline V gene. The J segment lost 5 bases and the V segment lost 1 base, leaving 5 bases of the junction unmatched. DNA for the CDR3: TGTGCCAGCAGTGAAGAAGCGGGAGGGACTAACGAGCAGTACTTC. Its translation: CASSEEAGGTNEQYF.

In this sample, this clone turned up a few times. A much larger clone lies one base from this, so it may be a read error. V is TRBV4-2 and J is TRBJ2-7; a possible D gene is TRBD1 (5 bases). V dropped 0 bases and J dropped 3 bases, with 12 bases sitting between them. Germline CDR1 reads LGHNA; CDR2 reads YNFKEQ. The CDR3 length is 15 residues. The CDR3 DNA reads as TGTGCCAGCAGCCAAGACCTGGGGCGAGGCTACGAGCAGTACTTC. It translates to CASSQDLGRGYEQYF.

This clone appeared many times. This clone may be a read error of a much larger clone one base away. This rearrangement joins TRBV15 to TRBJ1-6, with TRBD1 matching over 7 bases. CDR3 size: 14 residues. Germline V gene sequence: CDR1 LNHNV, CDR2 YYDKDF (reference sequence). The DNA of the CDR3 is TGTGCCGCCAGCAGACAGGGTCAGGATTCACCCCTCCACTTT. This gives the protein CAASRQGQDSPLHF. The complete variable domain, with remaining parts taken from reference TRBV15 and TRBJ1-6, reads DAMVIQNPRYQVTQFGKPVTLSCSQTLNHNVMYWYQQKSSQAPKLLFHYYDKDFNNEADTPDNFQSRRPNTSFCFLDIRSPGLGDTAMYLCAASRQGQDSPLHFGNGTRLTVT.

This chain connects TRBV6-1 to TRBJ1-2, with a possible D match to TRBD1 (5 bases). The CDR3 is made up of 14 amino acids. The V gene's germline CDR1 is MNHNS and CDR2 SASEGT. V lost 7 bases, J lost 7 bases, and 19 bases lay in between. The CDR3 DNA reads as TGTGCCAGCACTCGCGGGGACGGCTACTCTGGCTACACCTTC. It translates to CASTRGDGYSGYTF.